This T cell receptor (beta chain) was observed in a study of shared clonotypes between healthy human individuals. Overall study context: Aged 18 to 49, the donors were a couple of women and a few men. Findings of the study overall: Memory subsets generally showed lower estimated richness than naive subsets.

Method: immunoSEQ multiplex PCR; TCRdb's copy keeps in-frame clones and lacks some. The table shows hundreds of thousands of clones, with 95% to 98% occurring only once. The germline gives CDR1 MNHEY, CDR2 SVGAGI. Trimming took 6 bases from V and 3 from J, leaving 9 bases between them. This CDR3 has 12 residues. For this clone: What it binds is unknown.

This chain uses TRBV6-5 with TRBJ2-7; a possible D gene is TRBD2 (6 bases). Sequencing used naive CD4+ T cells sorted from blood. Specified subset: CD45RA+ positively selected. The source of this sequence is a woman in her 30s in good health. CDR3 amino acids: CASSLGGYEQYF. The CDR3, as DNA: TGTGCCAGCAGCCTGGGGGGCTACGAGCAGTACTTC.